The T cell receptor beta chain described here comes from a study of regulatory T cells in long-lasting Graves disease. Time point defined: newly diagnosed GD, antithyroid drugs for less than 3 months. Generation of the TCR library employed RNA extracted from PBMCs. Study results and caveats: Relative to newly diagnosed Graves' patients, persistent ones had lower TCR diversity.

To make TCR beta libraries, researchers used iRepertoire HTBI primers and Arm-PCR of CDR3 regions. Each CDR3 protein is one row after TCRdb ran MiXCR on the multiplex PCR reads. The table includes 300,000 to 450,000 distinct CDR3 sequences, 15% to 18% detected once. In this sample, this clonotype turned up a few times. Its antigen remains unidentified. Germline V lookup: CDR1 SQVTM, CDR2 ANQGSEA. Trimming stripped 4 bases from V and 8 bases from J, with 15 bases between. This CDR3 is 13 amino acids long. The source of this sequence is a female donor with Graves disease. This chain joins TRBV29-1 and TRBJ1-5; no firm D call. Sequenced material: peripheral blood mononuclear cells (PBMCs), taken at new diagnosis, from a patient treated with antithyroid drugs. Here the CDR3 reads CSVGIGISEPQHF. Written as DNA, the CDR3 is TGCAGCGTTGGGATCGGCATATCTGAGCCCCAGCATTTT.